These 27 T cell receptor beta chains came from one sample sequenced in a study of blood T cell repertoires in COVID-19 (dated by TCRdb to 2018 to 2020). The library relied on the immunoSEQ multiplex PCR assay. Held by TCRdb, this immuneACCESS table contains in-frame sequences only and omits some clones. Under half of the omission traces to an unresolved V gene where checked; the cause of the rest is unknown. Recorded for this sample are around 310,000 clones; roughly 91% of them occurred a single time. The ten largest make up roughly 10% of the sample. Sequenced input: PBMCs or T cells enriched from blood (not recorded which). These receptors originate from a woman aged 25-40 years who had recovered from COVID-19.

The CDR3 DNA follows: TGTGCCAGCAGGGGACAGGTTAATGAAAAACTGTTTTTT. Protein: CASRGQVNEKLFF. The chain is built from TRBV12-3 or TRBV12-4 and TRBJ1-4; the match to TRBD1 covers 8 bases. The CDR3 has 13 amino acids. J lost 4 bases, V lost 6 bases, and 1 base had no gene match.

This chain links TRBV7-9 with TRBJ1-2, with TRBD1 matching 8 bases. The germline V gene has CDR1 SEHNR and CDR2 FQNEAQ (reference sequence). The CDR3 extends over 17 amino acids. The ends lost 5 bases at V and 0 bases at J; junction bases unmatched: 11. This CDR3 is CASSPVGTGYANYGYTF. The CDR3 DNA reads TGTGCCAGCAGCCCCGTAGGGACAGGTTATGCTAACTATGGCTACACCTTC.

The rearrangement links TRBV7-2 to TRBJ2-2, with TRBD2 matching over 7 bases. Germline lookup yields CDR1 SGHTA and CDR2 FQGNSA. J lost 3 bases, V lost 1 base, and 8 bases had no gene match. There are 17 residues in the CDR3. DNA for the CDR3: TGTGCCAGCAGCTTAGTGGGCGGGAGAGGGTACACCGGGGAGCTGTTTTTT. Protein: CASSLVGGRGYTGELFF.

The chain recombines TRBV9 with TRBJ2-1; D is uncertain. The CDR3 contains 11 residues. Germline values: CDR1 SGDLS, CDR2 YYNGEE. The V end was cut by 2 bases, the J end by 9 bases, with 6 bases between. The CDR3 DNA is TGTGCCAGCAGCGTCTCGGGTGAGCAGTTCTTC. Its protein is CASSVSGEQFF.

The V gene is TRBV5-4, the J gene TRBJ2-3; 9 bases are shared with TRBD2. The germline CDR1 and CDR2 sequences are SGHNT and YYREEE (reference sequence). The CDR3 length is 19 residues. The ends lost 0 bases at V and 1 base at J; junction bases unmatched: 12. This chain's CDR3 is CASSLGIFPSGMRTDTQYF. The DNA for the CDR3 is TGTGCCAGCAGCTTGGGAATTTTTCCTAGCGGGATGCGCACAGATACGCAGTATTTT.

The rearrangement uses TRBV5-6 and TRBJ2-1; weak D call: TRBD1 (6 bases). CDR1 SGHDT and CDR2 YYEEEE come from the germline V gene. V dropped 2 bases and J dropped 0 bases, with 12 bases sitting between them. The CDR3 extends over 16 amino acids. The CDR3 loop reads CASSFQQGDSYNEQFF. CDR3 in DNA: TGTGCCAGCAGCTTTCAACAGGGAGACTCCTACAATGAGCAGTTCTTC.

V usage is TRBV5-1 and J usage is TRBJ2-7, with TRBD2 as a possible D gene (7 bases). CDR1 is SGHRS, CDR2 YFSETQ, per germline. Trimming took 3 bases from V and 2 from J, leaving 15 bases between them. CDR3 size: 15 residues. CDR3 nucleotides: TGCGCCAGCAGCTGGGGGGGGACAACACCCTACGAGCAGTACTTC. Its translation is CASSWGGTTPYEQYF. Filled out from reference TRBV5-1 and TRBJ2-7, the complete variable domain reads KAGVTQTPRYLIKTRGQQVTLSCSPISGHRSVSWYQQTPGQGLQFLFEYFSETQRNKGNFPGRFSGRQFSNSRSEMNVSTLELGDSALYLCASSWGGTTPYEQYFGPGTRLTVT.

The chain uses TRBV30 and TRBJ1-3, with D unclear. The CDR3 has 14 residues. V was clipped by 2 bases and J by 0 bases, with 8 bases between them. In germline, CDR1 is GTSNPN, CDR2 SVGIG (reference sequence). The CDR3 sequence: CAWSSGSSGNTIYF. The CDR3 coding sequence is TGTGCCTGGAGTTCTGGCAGCTCTGGAAACACCATATATTTT.

This chain links TRBV6-1 with TRBJ1-6; possibly TRBD1 for D (6 bases). The CDR3 extends over 19 amino acids. V lost 0 bases and J lost 0, with 15 bases in between. Germline CDR1 is MNHNS and CDR2 is SASEGT. CDR3 nucleotides: TGTGCCAGCAGTGAAGCGGGGGGGCCCGGGAGCTCCTATAATTCACCCCTCCACTTT. As protein: CASSEAGGPGSSYNSPLHF.

Regarding this clone: The germline gene is not matched at one end of the junction; a read error may be the cause. The CDR3 here is CASTLGGTVVF. Here the CDR3 DNA reads TGTGCCAGCACCCTGGGAGGAACGGTCGTGTTC. The chain has TRBV28 and TRBJ2-7, with TRBD2 as a possible D gene (6 bases). The CDR3 length is 11 residues. Germline V gives CDR1 MDHEN, CDR2 SYDVKM.

The V call is TRBV7-3, the J call TRBJ2-1; TRBD2 might be the D (6 bases). V lost 2 bases, J lost 0 bases, and 8 bases lay in between. The germline V gene encodes CDR1 SGHTA and CDR2 FQGTGA. This CDR3 is built from 15 residues. The CDR3 here is CASSLAGSSYNEQFF. CDR3 nucleotide sequence: TGTGCCAGCAGCTTAGCGGGAAGCTCCTACAATGAGCAGTTCTTC.

CDR3 region: CASSSQGAPDTQYF. DNA for the CDR3: TGTGCCAGCAGCTCACAGGGGGCCCCAGATACGCAGTATTTT. This chain connects TRBV5-6 to TRBJ2-3; 9 bases agree with TRBD1. CDR3 length equals 14 residues. Per the germline V gene, CDR1 is SGHDT and CDR2 is YYEEEE. With V trimmed by 3 bases and J by 4 bases, 3 bases remained unmatched. Full variable domain (outside the CDR3, taken from reference TRBV5-6 and TRBJ2-3): DAGVTQSPTHLIKTRGQQVTLRCSPKSGHDTVSWYQQALGQGPQFIFQYYEEEERQRGNFPDRFSGHQFPNYSSELNVNALLLGDSALYLCASSSQGAPDTQYFGPGTRLTVL.

V gene TRBV18 combines with J gene TRBJ1-5; possible D gene TRBD1, 5 bases. The CDR3 loop spans 15 amino acids. CDR1 is KGHSH and CDR2 is LQKENI in the germline V gene. Trimming took 0 bases from V and 3 from J, leaving 9 bases between them. The DNA for the CDR3 is TGTGCCAGCTCACCACCGGGACTAGACAATCAGCCCCAGCATTTT. This codes for CASSPPGLDNQPQHF.

The chain employs TRBV30 and TRBJ2-7; D call uncertain. The CDR3 sequence is 12 residues long. V gave up 3 bases and J gave up 4 bases, with 10 bases separating them. From germline, CDR1 is GTSNPN and CDR2 SVGIG (reference sequence). CDR3 sequence reads: CAWRPGPYEQYF. The CDR3 nucleotides are TGTGCCTGGAGGCCAGGCCCTTACGAGCAGTACTTC.

CDR3 DNA sequence: TGTGCTAGTGGTTTTAGCGGGAGAATGAATTACGAGCAGTACTTC. Encoded protein: CASGFSGRMNYEQYF. The J gene is TRBJ2-7, the V gene TRBV12-5; 9 positions match TRBD2. The CDR3 has 15 amino acids. Per germline, CDR1 LGHNT and CDR2 FRNRAP. After removal of 3 bases from V and 4 bases from J, the junction contained 7 bases not matched to a gene. The variable domain in full, with the rest retrieved from reference TRBV12-5 and TRBJ2-7, is DARVTQTPRHKVTEMGQEVTMRCQPILGHNTVFWYRQTMMQGLELLAYFRNRAPLDDSGMPKDRFSAEMPDATLATLKIQPSEPRDSAVYFCASGFSGRMNYEQYFGPGTRLTVT.

V usage is TRBV27 and J usage is TRBJ2-7, with D possibly being TRBD2 (5 bases). The germline V and J ends were trimmed by 2 bases and 7 bases, with 12 bases remaining between them. This CDR3 contains 13 residues. Germline assignment: CDR1 MNHEY and CDR2 SMNVEV (reference sequence). Here the CDR3 DNA reads TGTGCCAGCAGTTTAAGCGGTCCGGGGGAGCAGTACTTC. Translation gives CASSLSGPGEQYF.

The chain joins TRBV5-8 to TRBJ1-4; 12 positions match TRBD1. This CDR3 is built from 15 residues. J was trimmed by 6 bases and V by 3 bases; bases with no gene match: 3. Germline V CDR1 and CDR2: SGHTS, YDEGEE. CDR3 nucleotide sequence: TGTGCCAGCAGCTCAGGGACAGGGGGCGATGAAAAACTGTTTTTT. Translated, it gives CASSSGTGGDEKLFF.

The chain is built from TRBV7-2 and TRBJ1-2, with 12 bases matching TRBD1. The V gene's germline CDR1 is SGHTA and CDR2 FQGNSA. Losses at the gene ends were 1 base for V and 7 bases for J; bases not matched to a gene: 4. This CDR3 spans 15 amino acids. The CDR3 coding sequence is TGTGCCAGCAGCTTAGAGGGGACAGGGGGCTCTGGCTACACCTTC. This translates into CASSLEGTGGSGYTF.

V is TRBV6-5 and J is TRBJ1-3; possibly TRBD1 for D (6 bases). Germline CDR1 and CDR2: MNHEY and SVGAGI. The ends were cut back, 3 bases at V and 3 bases at J, with 12 bases in the middle. The CDR3 is 15 residues long. In DNA, the CDR3 is TGTGCCAGCAGTTATTGGGGGGGCCGTGGAAACACCATATATTTT. Residues: CASSYWGGRGNTIYF.

This chain links TRBV20-1 with TRBJ1-2; 7 nucleotides line up with TRBD1. The CDR3 spans 11 residues. Germline CDR1 reads DFQATT; CDR2 reads SNEGSKA (reference sequence). Germline trimming cut 5 bases from V and 4 bases from J; bases unmatched to any gene: 1. CDR3 in amino acids: CSAYRGYGYTF. DNA of the CDR3: TGCAGTGCTTACAGGGGCTATGGCTACACCTTC.

The chain recombines TRBV13 with TRBJ1-2; D is unclear. The CDR3 is 14 amino acids. The ends were cut back, 5 bases at V and 1 base at J, with 11 bases in the middle. Germline V gene data show CDR1 as PRHDT and CDR2 as FYEKMQ (reference sequence). The CDR3 DNA sequence: TGTGCCAGCAGCAGCGGGAGCATTAACTATGGCTACACCTTC. This gives the protein CASSSGSINYGYTF.

The chain uses TRBV18 and TRBJ1-1; D gene uncertain. The CDR3 has 13 amino acids. V was pared by 6 bases and J by 1 base, with 9 bases between. CDR1 and CDR2 (germline): KGHSH, LQKENI. Here the CDR3 DNA reads TGTGCCAGCTCCTCGGGAGCGAACACTGAAGCTTTCTTT. It encodes CASSSGANTEAFF.

The chain links TRBV15 to TRBJ2-1; 7 bases align to TRBD2. CDR1 is LNHNV and CDR2 is YYDKDF in the germline V gene (reference sequence). J lost 0 bases, V lost 5 bases, and 1 base had no gene match. The CDR3 consists of 14 residues. CDR3 sequence: CATSAGDSYNEQFF. The CDR3 nucleotides are TGTGCCACCAGCGCGGGGGACTCCTACAATGAGCAGTTCTTC.

This chain uses TRBV15 with TRBJ2-5; 8 positions match TRBD1. V was clipped by 2 bases and J by 5 bases; unmatched bases: 7. CDR1 LNHNV and CDR2 YYDKDF come from the germline V gene (reference sequence). The CDR3 is made up of 15 amino acids. CDR3 sequence reads: CATSRSDRAGETQYF. The CDR3 DNA is TGTGCCACCAGCAGATCGGACAGGGCGGGGGAGACCCAGTACTTC. The entire variable domain, with the rest obtained from reference TRBV15 and TRBJ2-5, is as follows: DAMVIQNPRYQVTQFGKPVTLSCSQTLNHNVMYWYQQKSSQAPKLLFHYYDKDFNNEADTPDNFQSRRPNTSFCFLDIRSPGLGDTAMYLCATSRSDRAGETQYFGPGTRLLVL.

A note on this clone: One junction end disagrees with the germline gene, perhaps due to a read error. The chain recombines TRBV7-6 with TRBJ1-1; D perhaps matches TRBD1 (6 bases). Germline V CDR1 and CDR2: SGHVS, FNYEAQ. The CDR3 runs 16 residues. CDR3 DNA sequence: TGTGCCAGCAGCGTAGCCCCGGGGGGCGGGAGCACTGAAGCTTTCTTT. Translation gives CASSVAPGGGSTEAFF.

The genes are TRBV28 and TRBJ1-2; 7 nucleotides align to TRBD1. The CDR3 is made up of 15 amino acids. V was pared by 8 bases and J by 4 bases, with 13 bases of the junction left unmatched. Per the germline V gene, CDR1 is MDHEN and CDR2 is SYDVKM. The CDR3 protein is CASLTRRTGAYGYTF. The CDR3 DNA reads TGTGCCAGCCTGACACGACGGACAGGCGCCTATGGCTACACCTTC.

The V call is TRBV19, the J call TRBJ1-5; the D gene is possibly TRBD1 (6 bases). The CDR3 consists of 16 residues. Germline assignment: CDR1 LNHDA and CDR2 SQIVND (reference sequence). The V end lost 5 bases, the J end lost 4 bases, and 18 bases lay between the germline ends. The CDR3 region is CASSFLRQANNQPQHF. The CDR3 DNA follows: TGTGCCAGTAGTTTTCTTCGACAGGCGAATAATCAGCCCCAGCATTTT.